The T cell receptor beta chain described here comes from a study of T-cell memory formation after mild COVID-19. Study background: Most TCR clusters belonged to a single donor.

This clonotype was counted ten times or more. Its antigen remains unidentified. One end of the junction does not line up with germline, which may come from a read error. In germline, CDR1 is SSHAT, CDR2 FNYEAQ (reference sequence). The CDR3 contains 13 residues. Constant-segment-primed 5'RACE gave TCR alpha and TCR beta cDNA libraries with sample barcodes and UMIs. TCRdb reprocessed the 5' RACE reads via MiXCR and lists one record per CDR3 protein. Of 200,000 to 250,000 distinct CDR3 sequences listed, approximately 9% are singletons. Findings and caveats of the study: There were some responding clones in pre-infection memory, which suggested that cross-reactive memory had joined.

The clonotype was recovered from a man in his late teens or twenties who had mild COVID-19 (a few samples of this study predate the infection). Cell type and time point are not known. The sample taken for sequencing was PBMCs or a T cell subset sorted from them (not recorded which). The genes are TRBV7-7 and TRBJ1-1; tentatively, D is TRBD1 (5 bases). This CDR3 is CASSRDSNTEAFF. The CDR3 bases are TGTGCTAGCAGCCGAGACAGCAACACTGAAGCTTTCTTT.